One and the same sample provided the 22 T cell receptor beta chains below, sequenced in a study of blood T cell repertoires in COVID-19. TCRdb keeps only in-frame clones here, not all; method: immunoSEQ multiplex PCR. The sample includes approximately 230,000 clones, around 80% seen only once; the top ten take 4% to 4.5%. Sequenced sample: peripheral blood. These receptors all come from a woman in her thirties or forties with active or convalescent COVID-19.

The gene calls are TRBV19 and TRBJ2-2; maybe TRBD2 (5 bases). This CDR3 comprises 14 residues. Per the germline V gene, CDR1 is LNHDA and CDR2 is SQIVND (reference sequence). Deletions cut 4 bases from V and 3 bases from J, with 9 bases between. This chain's CDR3 is CASSRSRDTGELFF. The DNA of the CDR3 is TGTGCCAGTAGTAGGTCGCGGGACACCGGGGAGCTGTTTTTT.

Concerning this clone: The same CDR3 arises from other DNA sequences in this sample as well. The chain links TRBV20-1 to TRBJ1-4; tentatively, D is TRBD1 (5 bases). The V and J ends lost 3 bases and 8 bases respectively, with 13 bases between them. Germline V gene lookup returns CDR1 DFQATT and CDR2 SNEGSKA (reference sequence). The CDR3 is made up of 13 amino acids. The CDR3 DNA reads as TGCAGTGCTAGTGGGCAGGGAGGAGAAAAACTGTTTTTT. This gives the protein CSASGQGGEKLFF.

The rearrangement links TRBV28 to TRBJ1-4; D not certain. The CDR3 has 13 residues. Germline lookup yields CDR1 MDHEN and CDR2 SYDVKM. Trimming took off 3 bases at V and 4 bases at J, with 6 bases between the two ends. In nucleotides, the CDR3 is TGTGCCAGCAGTTTCCAGTTTAATGAAAAACTGTTTTTT. Amino acids: CASSFQFNEKLFF. Full variable domain (missing parts from reference TRBV28 and TRBJ1-4): DVKVTQSSRYLVKRTGEKVFLECVQDMDHENMFWYRQDPGLGLRLIYFSYDVKMKEKGDIPEGYSVSREKKERFSLILESASTNQTSMYLCASSFQFNEKLFFGSGTQLSVL.

The DNA for the CDR3 is TGTGCCAGCAGCTTCTTAAGTGACGGAGGCTTCGGGGAGCTGTTTTTT. It specifies CASSFLSDGGFGELFF. The chain combines TRBV5-8 with TRBJ2-2, with a possible D match to TRBD2 (5 bases). Trimming took off 2 bases at V and 7 bases at J, with 18 bases between the two ends. Germline V CDR1 and CDR2: SGHTS, YDEGEE. The length of the CDR3 is 16 residues.

The chain has TRBV6-5 and TRBJ2-5, with D hard to call. Germline V gene lookup returns CDR1 MNHEY and CDR2 SVGAGI. The CDR3 loop spans 13 amino acids. V lost 6 bases and J lost 5, with 13 bases in between. CDR3 amino acids: CASRIFRVETQYF. In DNA, the CDR3 is TGTGCCAGCAGGATTTTTCGGGTGGAGACCCAGTACTTC.

The CDR3: CASRYPGQGTSEQFF. DNA of the CDR3: TGTGCCAGCAGGTACCCGGGACAGGGTACGAGTGAGCAGTTCTTC. The chain combines TRBV11-2 with TRBJ2-1; the match to TRBD1 covers 9 bases. Germline loops: CDR1 SGHAT, CDR2 FQNNGV. V dropped 6 bases and J dropped 9; count of bases not matched to a gene: 12. The CDR3 covers 15 residues.

This clone was seen more than once but under ten times. The chain joins TRBV2 to TRBJ2-1, with 8 positions matching TRBD1. With 9 bases clipped from V and 6 bases from J, the junction kept 7 bases outside the gene matches. CDR1 SNHLY and CDR2 FYNNEI come from the germline V gene. CDR3 length: 13 residues. In DNA form, the CDR3 reads TGTGCCAGTGAGTGGACAGGGAGCAATGAGCAGTTCTTC. It codes for CASEWTGSNEQFF.

The chain links TRBV27 to TRBJ1-2; TRBD1 matches at 8 bases. Per germline, CDR1 MNHEY and CDR2 SMNVEV (reference sequence). J gave up 7 bases and V 5 bases, and 12 bases lay outside the gene matches. This CDR3 has 15 amino acids. The CDR3 sequence: CASSPGQGSILGYTF. CDR3 DNA sequence: TGTGCCAGCAGTCCCGGACAGGGATCGATTCTTGGCTACACCTTC.

J is TRBJ1-1 and V is TRBV10-3, with TRBD1 matching over 7 bases. V was clipped by 3 bases and J by 4 bases; unmatched bases: 8. CDR3 length equals 15 residues. Looked up from germline, CDR1 is ENHRY and CDR2 is SYGVKD. CDR3 in amino acids: CAISDSTGVSTEAFF. The CDR3 coding sequence is TGTGCCATCAGTGACTCAACAGGGGTAAGCACTGAAGCTTTCTTT.

V is TRBV28 and J is TRBJ1-6, with D possibly being TRBD1 (6 bases). Germline values: CDR1 MDHEN, CDR2 SYDVKM. Trimming took 7 bases from V and 7 from J, leaving 11 bases between them. There are 13 residues in the CDR3. The CDR3 loop is CASTGTPNSPLHF. CDR3 nucleotides: TGTGCCAGCACCGGGACACCGAATTCACCCCTCCACTTT.

The chain links TRBV6-1 to TRBJ2-2; 10 bases fit TRBD1. The CDR3 contains 15 residues. CDR1 MNHNS and CDR2 SASEGT come from the germline V gene. J gave up 7 bases and V 3 bases, and 5 bases lay outside the gene matches. CDR3 region: CASSETGGVSGELFF. The CDR3, as DNA: TGTGCCAGCAGTGAGACAGGGGGCGTGAGCGGGGAGCTGTTTTTT.

This sequence joins TRBV9 and TRBJ1-2; D is uncertain. The germline V gene encodes CDR1 SGDLS and CDR2 YYNGEE. This CDR3 spans 15 amino acids. V shed 0 bases and J shed 2 bases, with 11 bases lying between them. DNA for the CDR3: TGTGCCAGCAGCGTAGAAGGAGTGCCCAACTATGGCTACACCTTC. This encodes CASSVEGVPNYGYTF.

This chain links TRBV10-2 with TRBJ1-4, with D unresolved. Germline-derived CDR1 and CDR2 are WSHSY and SAAADI. The CDR3 runs to 13 residues. The V gene lost 8 bases and the J gene lost 4 bases, with 11 bases spanning the gap. The CDR3 sequence is CASRSQYNEKLFF. CDR3 nucleotides: TGCGCCAGCCGGAGTCAGTATAATGAAAAACTGTTTTTT.

This clone was counted a few times. The V gene is TRBV2, the J gene TRBJ1-1, with 7 bases fitting TRBD1. This CDR3 region has 14 residues. Looked up from germline, CDR1 is SNHLY and CDR2 is FYNNEI. With 7 bases clipped from V and 0 bases from J, the junction kept 5 bases outside the gene matches. The CDR3 region has the DNA TGTGCCAGCAAATTGGGACAGATGAACACTGAAGCTTTCTTT. It is translated as CASKLGQMNTEAFF. Supplemented by reference TRBV2 and TRBJ1-1, the full variable domain reads EPEVTQTPSHQVTQMGQEVILRCVPISNHLYFYWYRQILGQKVEFLVSFYNNEISEKSEIFDDQFSVERPDGSNFTLKIRSTKLEDSAMYFCASKLGQMNTEAFFGQGTRLTVV.

The V gene is TRBV11-2, the J gene TRBJ1-6; D unclear. CDR1 is SGHAT and CDR2 is FQNNGV in the germline V gene. V was pared by 4 bases and J by 9 bases, with 22 bases between. The CDR3 length is 17 residues. CDR3 sequence (DNA): TGTGCCAGCAGCTCGACGACCGGGAGAGCTAGGAGTTCACCCCTCCACTTT. It codes for CASSSTTGRARSSPLHF.

The chain carries TRBV4-2 and TRBJ2-2, with D perhaps TRBD2 (6 bases). Per germline, CDR1 LGHNA and CDR2 YNFKEQ. V was cut by 0 bases and J by 9 bases, with 14 bases left in between. The CDR3 is made up of 15 amino acids. The CDR3 reads CASSQDWGLVRELFF. The CDR3 coding sequence is TGTGCCAGCAGCCAAGATTGGGGACTGGTGAGGGAGCTGTTTTTT.

This clone was recorded once. The CDR3 region is CASSPSRKTQYF. CDR3 DNA sequence: TGTGCCAGCAGCCCTAGCCGAAAGACCCAGTACTTC. The chain links TRBV7-9 to TRBJ2-5; a possible D gene is TRBD2 (5 bases). The CDR3 covers 12 residues. Per germline, CDR1 SEHNR and CDR2 FQNEAQ (reference sequence). V dropped 5 bases and J dropped 6 bases, with 10 bases sitting between them.

On this clone itself: The junction differs from germline at one of its ends, possibly a read error. This rearrangement joins TRBV24-1 to TRBJ2-2, with 9 bases matching TRBD2. From germline, CDR1 is KGHDR and CDR2 SFDVKD. The CDR3 is 17 residues long. CDR3 DNA: TGTGCCCCCAGTGATTATGACGCGGGGGGGGAAACCGGGGAGCTGTTTTTT. Translating it yields CAPSDYDAGGETGELFF.

The J gene is TRBJ1-2, the V gene TRBV28; D is unresolved. This CDR3 is 14 amino acids long. V lost 2 bases, J lost 5 bases, and 12 bases lay in between. Germline V gives CDR1 MDHEN, CDR2 SYDVKM. CDR3 DNA sequence: TGTGCCAGCAGTTTAGGCCGAATTTGGTATGGCTACACCTTC. This encodes CASSLGRIWYGYTF.

The chain uses TRBV10-2 and TRBJ1-2, with 10 bases identical to TRBD1. The junction had 9 bases not matched to a gene; V was cut back by 0 bases and J by 8 bases. The CDR3 runs 16 residues. Germline V gene data show CDR1 as WSHSY and CDR2 as SAAADI. The CDR3 DNA reads TGCGCCAGCAGTGAGTCGATAGCGGGACAGGGGCGCGGCTACACCTTC. This translates into CASSESIAGQGRGYTF.

The V and J genes are TRBV19 and TRBJ1-1; possibly TRBD1 for D (5 bases). V was cut by 7 bases and J by 3 bases, with 12 bases left in between. Germline V gene lookup returns CDR1 LNHDA and CDR2 SQIVND (reference sequence). The CDR3 is made up of 13 amino acids. The CDR3 loop is CASTGRLYTEAFF. The CDR3 DNA is TGTGCCAGTACAGGGCGGTTGTACACTGAAGCTTTCTTT.

This chain connects TRBV28 to TRBJ1-6, with D perhaps TRBD1 (6 bases). V was trimmed by 3 bases and J by 0 bases, leaving 21 bases between them. CDR1 is MDHEN, CDR2 SYDVKM, per germline. The length of the CDR3 is 20 residues. The chain's CDR3 is CASSFIGGRGFSSYNSPLHF. The CDR3 DNA reads as TGTGCCAGCAGTTTTATAGGAGGCAGGGGATTCAGCTCCTATAATTCACCCCTCCACTTT.